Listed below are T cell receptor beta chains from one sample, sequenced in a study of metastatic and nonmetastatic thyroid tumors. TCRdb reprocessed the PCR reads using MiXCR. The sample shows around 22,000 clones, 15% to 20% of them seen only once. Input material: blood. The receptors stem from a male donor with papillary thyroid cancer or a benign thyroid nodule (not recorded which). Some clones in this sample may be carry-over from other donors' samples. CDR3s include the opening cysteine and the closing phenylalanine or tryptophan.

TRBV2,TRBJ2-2,CASSVDRGAGELFF
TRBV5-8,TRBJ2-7,CASSTRGGGGYERYF
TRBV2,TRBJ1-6,CASTAGANSPLHF
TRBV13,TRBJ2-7,CASSPQVRAGGFYEQYF
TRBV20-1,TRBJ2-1,CSVMDRESYDEQFF
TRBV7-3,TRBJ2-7,CASNPLWEQYF
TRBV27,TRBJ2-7,CASSPRLAGSYEQYF
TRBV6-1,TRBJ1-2,CASSATGTGYGCTF
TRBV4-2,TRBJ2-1,CASSHAGLAGEYFF
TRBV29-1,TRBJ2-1,CSVEDSGRRDEQFF
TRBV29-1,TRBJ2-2,CSVGDSPNTGELFF
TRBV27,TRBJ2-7,CASSLEAGGRDEQYF
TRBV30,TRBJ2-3,CAWSPGTQNPDTQYF
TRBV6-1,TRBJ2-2,CASPGLAGGELFF
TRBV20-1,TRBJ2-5,CSARDASDRVAGPLQETQYF
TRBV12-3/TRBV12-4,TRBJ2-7,CASSYFGQSYEQYF
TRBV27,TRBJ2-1,CASSLVEYNEQFF
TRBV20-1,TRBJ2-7,CSAQWDRNFYEQYF
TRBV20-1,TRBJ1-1,CSAREDPPTEAFF
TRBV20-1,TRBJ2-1,CSALRGGTSGRLFF
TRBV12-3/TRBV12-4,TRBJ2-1,CASSPGTSGRGFYNEQFF
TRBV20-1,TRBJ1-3,CSALDPNSGDTIYF
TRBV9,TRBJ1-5,CANSVGHVSWPQHF
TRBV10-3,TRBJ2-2,CAYSDSTSTGELFF
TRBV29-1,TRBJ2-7,CSVGTVSNEQYF
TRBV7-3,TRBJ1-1,CASSSPPQKGVPEAFF
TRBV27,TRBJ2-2,CASSFTVNTGELFF
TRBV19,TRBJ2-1,CASRGYNEQFF
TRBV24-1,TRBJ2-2,CASSTLEGSNTGELFF
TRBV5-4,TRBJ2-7,CASKEAGVTENEQYF
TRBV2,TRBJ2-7,CASTLGSYEQYF
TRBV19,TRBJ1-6,CASRSGGARSPLHF
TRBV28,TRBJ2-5,CASSHGLAGGTQETQYF
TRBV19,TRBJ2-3,CASSQTSGRAVDTQYF
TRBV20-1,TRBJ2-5,CSARDRVAGGETQYF
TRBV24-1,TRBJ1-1,CATSDWKGHEAFF
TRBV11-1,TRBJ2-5,CASSLAIRRGRRETQYF
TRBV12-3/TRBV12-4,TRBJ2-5,CASSFLTDQETQYF
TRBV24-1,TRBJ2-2,CATMGGFLNTGELFF
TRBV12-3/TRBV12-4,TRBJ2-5,CASSRIDKGETQYF